Listed below are T cell receptor beta chains from one sample, sequenced in a study of cytomegalovirus exposure and HLA in healthy donors. Sequenced by immunoSEQ multiplex PCR; TCRdb stores in-frame clones only, minus some. Of about 180,000 clones in the sample, about four fifths were seen once. Sequenced sample: PBMCs. The receptor set was obtained from a man younger than 45 in good health and CMV-seropositive. Each CDR3 is given with its conserved first and last residue. D genes are given only for firm matches. Clone size is shown for a subset of rows, as once, few, many or a class of expanded clone.

TRBJ1-2,TRBV7-9,NA,NA,TGTGCCAGCAGCTTTGATATGGATGACCTAGCTAACTATGGCTACACCTTC,CASSFDMDDLANYGYTF
TRBJ1-1,TRBV20-1,once,TRBD1,TGCAGTGCTGGACAGGGTTTAGAAGCTTTCTTT,CSAGQGLEAFF
TRBJ1-1,TRBV27,NA,NA,TGTGCCAGCAGCTCAACACCCCGCACTGAAGCTTTCTTT,CASSSTPRTEAFF
TRBJ1-1,TRBV11-2,NA,NA,TGTGCCAGCAGCTTAGTAGTAGCGCACTCTGAAGCTTTCTTT,CASSLVVAHSEAFF
TRBJ2-3,TRBV18,few,TRBD2,TGTGCCAGCTCCCCGAACAGACTAGCGAAAACGACTAGCACAGATACGCAGTATTTT,CASSPNRLAKTTSTDTQYF
TRBJ1-1,TRBV11-2,NA,NA,TGTGCCAGCAGCTTCTGGGGGGGCGCGGGTCCCACTGAAGCTTTCTTT,CASSFWGGAGPTEAFF
TRBJ1-1,TRBV19,once,NA,TGTGCCAGTAGTATAAGGGGGGGGGCAAGGCAGAACACTGAAGCTTTCTTT,CASSIRGGARQNTEAFF
TRBJ1-6,TRBV19,NA,NA,TGTGCCAGTAGTATAGCTACACAGTACCCACCCCTCCACTTT,CASSIATQYPPLHF
TRBJ2-1,TRBV18,NA,NA,TGTGCCAGCTCCCCCCAGGAGGGCCCCTACAATGAGCAGTTCTTC,CASSPQEGPYNEQFF
TRBJ1-1,TRBV27,NA,TRBD1,TGTGCCAGCAGGCCAGGACAGGAGAACACTGAAGCTTTCTTT,CASRPGQENTEAFF
TRBJ2-5,TRBV5-1,NA,NA,TGCGCCAGCAGCTTTCCGGGACAAGTGGAGACCCAGTACTTC,CASSFPGQVETQYF
TRBJ2-7,TRBV27,NA,TRBD2,TGTGCCAGCAGTTTATCCGGCGGACTAGCGGGGGCCTACGAGCAGTACTTC,CASSLSGGLAGAYEQYF
TRBJ1-5,TRBV5-5,NA,TRBD1,TGTGCCAGCAGCCTCTGGACAGGGAGGGATCAGCCCCAGCATTTT,CASSLWTGRDQPQHF
TRBJ1-1,TRBV4-3,few,NA,TGCGCCAGCAGCCACCTCCCCAGGGGCCTAGGATCCATGAACACTGAAGCTTTCTTT,CASSHLPRGLGSMNTEAFF
TRBJ1-5,TRBV27,few,NA,TGTGCCAGCAGTTTATCGTCGAGGCCCGGGGGGCCCCTCAATCAGCCCCAGCATTTT,CASSLSSRPGGPLNQPQHF
TRBJ1-1,TRBV7-2,once,TRBD1,TGTGCCAGCAGCTCCCAGACAGGGGATTTAGGCTTTGGTGGAGCTTTCTTT,CASSSQTGDLGFGGAFF
TRBJ2-7,TRBV14,NA,NA,TGTGCCAGCAGCTACTCCTACGAGCAGTACTTC,CASSYSYEQYF
TRBJ1-6,TRBV5-1,NA,TRBD1,TGCGCCAGCAGCAATCCCGGGACAGGAGCCTATAATTCACCCCTCCACTTT,CASSNPGTGAYNSPLHF
TRBJ2-3,TRBV10-3,NA,TRBD2,TGTGCCATCAGTGAAGAACGGGAGGACCCAGATACGCAGTATTTT,CAISEEREDPDTQYF
TRBJ2-3,TRBV5-1,NA,TRBD2,TGCGCCAGCAGCTTGGGGGTACAAGCGGGGGCAAACACAGATACGCAGTATTTT,CASSLGVQAGANTDTQYF
TRBJ2-3,TRBV5-1,once,TRBD2,TGCGCCAGCAGCTCGGGATACCCCGGGACTAGAAGCACAGATACGCAGTATTTT,CASSSGYPGTRSTDTQYF
TRBJ1-1,TRBV10-1,NA,NA,TGCGCCAGCAGTGGCCGTCGACAGATGAACACTGAAGCTTTCTTT,CASSGRRQMNTEAFF
TRBJ2-7,TRBV27,NA,NA,TGTGCCAGCAGTTTAGACCAGGTGGGCTACGAGCAGTACTTC,CASSLDQVGYEQYF
TRBJ2-7,TRBV15,NA,TRBD1,TGTGCCACCAGCACCGGGACAGGGCCAACCTACGAGCAGTACTTC,CATSTGTGPTYEQYF
TRBJ2-7,TRBV27,NA,TRBD2,TGTGCCAGCAGTTTATCGCGGGGGTCGAAAGACGACGAGCAGTACTTC,CASSLSRGSKDDEQYF
TRBJ2-4,TRBV27,NA,TRBD2,TGTGCCAGCAGGGGTGCGGGAGGGCCGGTCCTTCAGTACTTC,CASRGAGGPVLQYF
TRBJ2-5,TRBV28,NA,TRBD2,TGTGCCAGCAGCTCAAAGCGGGAGCGGCCTAAAGAGACCCAGTACTTC,CASSSKRERPKETQYF